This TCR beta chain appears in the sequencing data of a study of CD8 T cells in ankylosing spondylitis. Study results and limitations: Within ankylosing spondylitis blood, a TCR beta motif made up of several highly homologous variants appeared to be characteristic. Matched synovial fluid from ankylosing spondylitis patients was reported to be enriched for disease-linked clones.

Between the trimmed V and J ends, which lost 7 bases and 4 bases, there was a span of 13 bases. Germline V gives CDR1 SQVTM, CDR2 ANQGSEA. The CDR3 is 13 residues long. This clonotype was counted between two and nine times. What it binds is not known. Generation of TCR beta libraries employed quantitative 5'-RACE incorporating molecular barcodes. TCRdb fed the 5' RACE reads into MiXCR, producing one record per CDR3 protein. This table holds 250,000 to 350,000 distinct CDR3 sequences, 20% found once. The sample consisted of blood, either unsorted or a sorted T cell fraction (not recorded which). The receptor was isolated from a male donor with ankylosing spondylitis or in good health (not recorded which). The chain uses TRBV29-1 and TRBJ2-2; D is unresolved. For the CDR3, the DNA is TGCAGCGGGCATAGATCGGGCACCGGGGAGCTGTTTTTT. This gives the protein CSGHRSGTGELFF.